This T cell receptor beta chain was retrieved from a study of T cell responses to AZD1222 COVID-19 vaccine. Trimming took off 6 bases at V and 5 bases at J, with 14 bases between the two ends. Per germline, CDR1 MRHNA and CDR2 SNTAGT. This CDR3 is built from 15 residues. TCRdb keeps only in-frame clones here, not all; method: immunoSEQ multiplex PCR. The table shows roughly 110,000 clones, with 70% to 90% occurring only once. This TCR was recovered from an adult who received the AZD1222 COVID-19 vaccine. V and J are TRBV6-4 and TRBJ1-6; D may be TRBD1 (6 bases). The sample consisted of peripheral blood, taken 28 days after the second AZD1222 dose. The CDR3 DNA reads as TGTGCCAGCAGACTCGACAGGAGAGATAATTCACCCCTCCACTTT. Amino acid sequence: CASRLDRRDNSPLHF.